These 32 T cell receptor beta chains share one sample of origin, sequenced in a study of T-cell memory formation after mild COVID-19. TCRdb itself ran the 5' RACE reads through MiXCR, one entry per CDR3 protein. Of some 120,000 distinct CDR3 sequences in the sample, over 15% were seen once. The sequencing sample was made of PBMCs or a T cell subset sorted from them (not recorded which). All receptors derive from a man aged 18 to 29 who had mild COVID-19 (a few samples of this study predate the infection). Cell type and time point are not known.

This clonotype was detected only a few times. The CDR3 region is CASSPPRLTGQPQHF. CDR3 nucleotides: TGTGCCAGCAGTCCGCCTCGACTGACGGGCCAGCCCCAGCATTTT. The chain joins TRBV6-2 or TRBV6-3 to TRBJ1-5; D is unclear. From germline, CDR1 is MNHEY and CDR2 SVGEGT. V was shortened by 5 bases and J by 7 bases, with 18 bases between the two germline ends. This CDR3 spans 15 amino acids.

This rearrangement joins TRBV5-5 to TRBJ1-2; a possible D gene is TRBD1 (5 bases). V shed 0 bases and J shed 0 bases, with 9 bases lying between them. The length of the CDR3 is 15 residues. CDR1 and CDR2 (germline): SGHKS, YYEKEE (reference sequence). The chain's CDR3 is CASSLAGGTNYGYTF. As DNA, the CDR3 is TGTGCCAGCAGCTTGGCCGGGGGTACTAACTATGGCTACACCTTC.

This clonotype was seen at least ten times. This CDR3 is CASSHDQGFGTQYF. In nucleotides, the CDR3 is TGTGCCAGCAGCCACGACCAGGGTTTCGGGACCCAGTACTTC. The genes are TRBV6-5 and TRBJ2-5, with a tentative D call TRBD1 (5 bases). The germline V gene has CDR1 MNHEY and CDR2 SVGAGI. V was clipped by 6 bases and J by 7 bases, with 18 bases between them. CDR3 size: 14 residues.

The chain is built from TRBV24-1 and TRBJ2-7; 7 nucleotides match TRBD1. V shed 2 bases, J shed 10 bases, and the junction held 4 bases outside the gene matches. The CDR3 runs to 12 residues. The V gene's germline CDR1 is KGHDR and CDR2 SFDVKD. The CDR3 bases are TGTGCCACCAGTGATTCACAGGGGTCTCAGTACTTC. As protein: CATSDSQGSQYF.

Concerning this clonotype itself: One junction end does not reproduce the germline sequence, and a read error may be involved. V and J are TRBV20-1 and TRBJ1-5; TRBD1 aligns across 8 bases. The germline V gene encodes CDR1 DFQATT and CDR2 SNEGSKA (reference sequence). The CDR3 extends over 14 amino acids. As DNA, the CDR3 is TGCAGTGCAAGGACAGGGACTAGCAATGAGCCCCAGCATTTT. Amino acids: CSARTGTSNEPQHF.

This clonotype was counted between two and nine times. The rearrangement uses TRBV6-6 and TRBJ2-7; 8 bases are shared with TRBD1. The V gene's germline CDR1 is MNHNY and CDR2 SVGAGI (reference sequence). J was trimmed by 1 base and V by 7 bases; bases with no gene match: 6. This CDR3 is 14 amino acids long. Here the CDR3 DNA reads TGTGCCAGCACCTTACACAGGGGGTCCTACGAGCAGTACGTC. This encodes CASTLHRGSYEQYV.

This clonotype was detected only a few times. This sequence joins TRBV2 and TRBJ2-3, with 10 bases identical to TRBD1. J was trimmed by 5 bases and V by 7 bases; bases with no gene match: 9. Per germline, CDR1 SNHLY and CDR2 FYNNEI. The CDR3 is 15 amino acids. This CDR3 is CASTLDRGLVDTQYF. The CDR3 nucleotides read TGTGCCAGCACCCTCGACAGGGGGCTGGTAGATACGCAGTATTTT.

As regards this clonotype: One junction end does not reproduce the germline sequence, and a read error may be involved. In DNA form, the CDR3 reads TGTGCCAGCAGCTTAAAGGGTACAGGTACGCAGTATTTT. As protein: CASSLKGTGTQYF. The chain is built from TRBV7-3 and TRBJ2-3, with a tentative D call TRBD1 (5 bases). This CDR3 comprises 13 residues. Per germline, CDR1 SGHTA and CDR2 FQGTGA.

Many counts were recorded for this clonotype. CDR3 sequence (DNA): TGTGCCATCAGCCCTCGAGACAGGATTAACTATGGCTACACCTTC. Translated: CAISPRDRINYGYTF. The chain links TRBV10-3 to TRBJ1-2, with a tentative D call TRBD1 (6 bases). The V gene lost 6 bases and the J gene lost 1 base, with 15 bases spanning the gap. The germline gives CDR1 ENHRY, CDR2 SYGVKD. The CDR3 extends over 15 amino acids.

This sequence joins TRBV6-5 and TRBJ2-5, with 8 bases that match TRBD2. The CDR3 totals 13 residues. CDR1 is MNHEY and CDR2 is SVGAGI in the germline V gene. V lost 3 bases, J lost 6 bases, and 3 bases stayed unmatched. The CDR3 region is CASSYSGGKTQYF. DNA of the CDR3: TGTGCCAGCAGTTATTCGGGGGGGAAGACCCAGTACTTC.

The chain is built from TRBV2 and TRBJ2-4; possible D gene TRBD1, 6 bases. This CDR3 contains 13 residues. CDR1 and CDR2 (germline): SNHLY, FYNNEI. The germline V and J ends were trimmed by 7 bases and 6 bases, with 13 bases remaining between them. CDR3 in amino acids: CASNVDSPNIQYF. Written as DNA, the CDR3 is TGTGCCAGCAACGTGGACAGCCCAAACATTCAGTACTTC.

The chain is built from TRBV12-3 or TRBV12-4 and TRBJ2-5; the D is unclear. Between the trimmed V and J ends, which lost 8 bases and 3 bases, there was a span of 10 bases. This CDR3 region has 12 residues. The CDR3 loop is CASGISEETQYF. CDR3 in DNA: TGTGCCAGCGGGATATCGGAAGAGACCCAGTACTTC.

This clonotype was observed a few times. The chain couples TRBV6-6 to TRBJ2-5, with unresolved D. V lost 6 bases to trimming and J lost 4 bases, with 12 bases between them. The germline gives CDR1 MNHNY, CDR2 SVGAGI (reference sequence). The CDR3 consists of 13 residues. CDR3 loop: CASSQGPRETQYF. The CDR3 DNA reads TGTGCCAGCAGCCAAGGACCGAGAGAGACCCAGTACTTC.

The CDR3 reads CASSRLTGDEAFF. The CDR3 nucleotides read TGTGCCAGCAGCCGACTGACAGGAGACGAAGCTTTCTTT. The genes are TRBV7-9 and TRBJ1-1, with D tentatively TRBD1 (6 bases). In germline, CDR1 is SEHNR, CDR2 FQNEAQ (reference sequence). This CDR3 spans 13 amino acids. V was trimmed by 5 bases and J by 8 bases, leaving 15 bases between them.

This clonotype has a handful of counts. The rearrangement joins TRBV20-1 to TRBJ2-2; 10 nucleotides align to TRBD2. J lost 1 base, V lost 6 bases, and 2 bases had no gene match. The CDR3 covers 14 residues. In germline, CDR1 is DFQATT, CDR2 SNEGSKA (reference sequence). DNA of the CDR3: TGCAGTGCGAAGCGGGGGGGGAACACCGGGGAGCTGTTTTTT. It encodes CSAKRGGNTGELFF.

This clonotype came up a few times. CDR3: CASSAAGSVGFEAFF. The CDR3 DNA reads TGTGCCAGCAGCGCAGCGGGCAGTGTGGGATTCGAAGCTTTCTTT. V and J are TRBV9 and TRBJ1-1; D not resolved. This CDR3 region has 15 residues. Germline CDR1 is SGDLS and CDR2 is YYNGEE. V was trimmed by 3 bases and J by 8 bases, leaving 20 bases between them.

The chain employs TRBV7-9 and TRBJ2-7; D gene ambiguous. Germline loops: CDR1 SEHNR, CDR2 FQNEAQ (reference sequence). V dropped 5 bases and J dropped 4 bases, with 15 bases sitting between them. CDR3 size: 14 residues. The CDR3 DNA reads TGTGCCAGCAGCCATCGGGCCTCAACTTACGAGCAGTACTTC. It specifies CASSHRASTYEQYF.

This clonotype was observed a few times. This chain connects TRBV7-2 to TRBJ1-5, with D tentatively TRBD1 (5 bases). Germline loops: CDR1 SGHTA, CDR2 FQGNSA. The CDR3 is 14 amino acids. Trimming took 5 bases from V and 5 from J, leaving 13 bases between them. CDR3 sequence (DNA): TGTGCCAGCAGCGTAGGGGCGGGGGATCAGCCCCAGCATTTT. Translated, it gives CASSVGAGDQPQHF.

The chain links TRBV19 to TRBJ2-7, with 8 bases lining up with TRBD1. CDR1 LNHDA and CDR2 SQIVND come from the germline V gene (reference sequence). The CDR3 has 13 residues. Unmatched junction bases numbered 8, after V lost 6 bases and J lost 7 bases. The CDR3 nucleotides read TGTGCCAGTAGCCCAGGGGGCGCGGGTGAGCAGTACTTC. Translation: CASSPGGAGEQYF. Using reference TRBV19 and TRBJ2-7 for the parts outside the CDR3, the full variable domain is DGGITQSPKYLFRKEGQNVTLSCEQNLNHDAMYWYRQDPGQGLRLIYYSQIVNDFQKGDIAEGYSVSREKKESFPLTVTSAQKNPTAFYLCASSPGGAGEQYFGPGTRLTVT.

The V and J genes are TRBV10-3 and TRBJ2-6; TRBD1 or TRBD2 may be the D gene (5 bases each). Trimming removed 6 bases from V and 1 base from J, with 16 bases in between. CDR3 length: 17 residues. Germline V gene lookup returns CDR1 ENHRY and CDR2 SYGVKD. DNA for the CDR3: TGTGCCATCAGCGTCTCCGGGACGGGATCTGGGGCCAACGTCCTGACTTTC. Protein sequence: CAISVSGTGSGANVLTF.

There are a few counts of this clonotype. The CDR3 loop reads CASSYTGAVTQYF. The CDR3 DNA sequence: TGCGCCAGCAGCTACACTGGGGCGGTTACGCAGTATTTT. This chain links TRBV5-1 with TRBJ2-3; perhaps TRBD1 as D (5 bases). V was clipped by 3 bases and J by 8 bases, with 13 bases between them. There are 13 residues in the CDR3. Germline CDR1 and CDR2: SGHRS and YFSETQ.

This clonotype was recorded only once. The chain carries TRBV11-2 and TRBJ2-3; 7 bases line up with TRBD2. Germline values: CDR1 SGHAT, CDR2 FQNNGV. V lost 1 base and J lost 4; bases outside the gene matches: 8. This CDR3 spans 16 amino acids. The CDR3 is CASSLVTRGRPDTQYF. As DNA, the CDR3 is TGTGCCAGCAGCTTAGTTACGCGCGGGAGACCAGATACGCAGTATTTT.

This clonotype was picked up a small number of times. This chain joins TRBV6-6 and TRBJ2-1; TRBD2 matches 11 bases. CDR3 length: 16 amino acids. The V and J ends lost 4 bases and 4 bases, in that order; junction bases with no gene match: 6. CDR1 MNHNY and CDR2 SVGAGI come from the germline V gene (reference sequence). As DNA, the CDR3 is TGTGCCAGCAGTTTAGCGGGGGGGCTGAGGTACAATGAGCAGTTCTTC. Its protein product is CASSLAGGLRYNEQFF.

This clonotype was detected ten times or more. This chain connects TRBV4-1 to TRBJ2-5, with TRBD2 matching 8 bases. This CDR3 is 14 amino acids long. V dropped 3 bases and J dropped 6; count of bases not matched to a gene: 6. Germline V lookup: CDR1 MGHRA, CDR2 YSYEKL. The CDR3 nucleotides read TGCGCCAGCAGCCAGCCCAGGACTAGCCAGACCCAGTACTTC. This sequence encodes CASSQPRTSQTQYF.

CDR3 sequence: CASSPPVLAMYQETQYF. The CDR3 DNA follows: TGTGCCAGCAGCCCCCCTGTTTTGGCGATGTACCAAGAGACCCAGTACTTC. The chain joins TRBV11-2 to TRBJ2-5; no clear D gene. This CDR3 comprises 17 residues. Germline CDR1 and CDR2: SGHAT and FQNNGV. Deletions cut 5 bases from V and 0 bases from J, with 19 bases between.

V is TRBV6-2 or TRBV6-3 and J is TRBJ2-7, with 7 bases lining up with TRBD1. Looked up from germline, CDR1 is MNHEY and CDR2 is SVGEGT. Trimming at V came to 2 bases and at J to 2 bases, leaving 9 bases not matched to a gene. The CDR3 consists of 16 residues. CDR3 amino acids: CASSYATLGQTYEQYV. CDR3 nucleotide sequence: TGTGCCAGCAGTTACGCGACCCTGGGACAGACCTACGAGCAGTACGTC.

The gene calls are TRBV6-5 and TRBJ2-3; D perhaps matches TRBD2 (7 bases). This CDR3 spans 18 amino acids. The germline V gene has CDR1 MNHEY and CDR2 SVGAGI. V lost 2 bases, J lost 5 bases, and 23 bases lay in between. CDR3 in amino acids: CASSYRTSGGAAGDTQYF. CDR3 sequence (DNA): TGTGCCAGCAGTTACAGGACTAGTGGGGGGGCCGCGGGAGATACGCAGTATTTT.

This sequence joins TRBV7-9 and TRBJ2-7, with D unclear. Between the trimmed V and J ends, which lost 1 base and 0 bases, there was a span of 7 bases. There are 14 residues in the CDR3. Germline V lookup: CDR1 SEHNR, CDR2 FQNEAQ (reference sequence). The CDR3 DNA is TGTGCCAGCAGCTTAGGTCCGAACTCCTACGAGCAGTACTTC. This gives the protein CASSLGPNSYEQYF. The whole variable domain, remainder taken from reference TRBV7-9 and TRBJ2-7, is DTGVSQNPRHKITKRGQNVTFRCDPISEHNRLYWYRQTLGQGPEFLTYFQNEAQLEKSRLLSDRFSAERPKGSFSTLEIQRTEQGDSAMYLCASSLGPNSYEQYFGPGTRLTVT.

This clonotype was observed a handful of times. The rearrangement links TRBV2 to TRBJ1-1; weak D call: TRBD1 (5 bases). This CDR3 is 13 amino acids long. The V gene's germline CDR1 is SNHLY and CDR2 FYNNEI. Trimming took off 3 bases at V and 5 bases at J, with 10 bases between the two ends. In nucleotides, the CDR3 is TGTGCCAGCAGTGATTGGGCAGGGACTGAAGCTTTCTTT. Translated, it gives CASSDWAGTEAFF.

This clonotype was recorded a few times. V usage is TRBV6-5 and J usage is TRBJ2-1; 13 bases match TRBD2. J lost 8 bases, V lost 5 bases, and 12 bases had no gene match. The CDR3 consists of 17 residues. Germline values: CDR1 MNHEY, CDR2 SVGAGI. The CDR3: CASSKLAGGSIPHEQFF. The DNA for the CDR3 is TGTGCCAGCAGTAAACTAGCGGGGGGGTCCATTCCCCATGAGCAGTTCTTC.

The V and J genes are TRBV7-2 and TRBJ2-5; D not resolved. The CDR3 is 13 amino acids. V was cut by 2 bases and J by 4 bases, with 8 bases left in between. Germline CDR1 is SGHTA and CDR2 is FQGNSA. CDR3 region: CASSLSHGETQYF. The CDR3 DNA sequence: TGTGCCAGCAGCTTATCACACGGAGAGACCCAGTACTTC.

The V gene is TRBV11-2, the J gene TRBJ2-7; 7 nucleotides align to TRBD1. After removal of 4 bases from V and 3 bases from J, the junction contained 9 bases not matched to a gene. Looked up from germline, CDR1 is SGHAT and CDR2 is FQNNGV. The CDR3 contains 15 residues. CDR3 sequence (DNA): TGTGCCAGCAGCTCCCCACGGGACAGATACTACGAGCAGTACTTC. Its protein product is CASSSPRDRYYEQYF.